Listed here is a single T cell receptor (beta chain). In its sample, this clonotype was seen many times. The specificity of this receptor is unknown. Per-base quality was not reported, and no clone a single base away is much larger than it. The data originate from a study of T cells in Graves' hyperthyroidism and ophthalmopathy (dated by TCRdb to between 2018 and 2021). Notes on the research overall: Peripheral blood was sampled at the time of initial diagnosis, prior to any treatment. After sampling, hyperthyroidism patients received methimazole starting at 30 mg daily, and ophthalmopathy patients received high-dose intravenous methylprednisolone. Prospective prediction of ophthalmopathy was tested in an independent validation cohort consisting of some 18 hyperthyroidism patients and some 16 patients who later progressed to ophthalmopathy. Thyroid tissue and blood T-cell repertoires from about six Graves' hyperthyroidism patients were also compared in the study. To identify TCR V-J signatures that set the groups apart, the researchers used a discovery cohort of about a hundred patients, made up of 40 to 45 with Graves' ophthalmopathy and some 56 with stable Graves' hyperthyroidism. TCR Vbeta CDR3 sequencing of around 130 peripheral blood samples (under 45 ophthalmopathy, around 80 hyperthyroidism and roughly 17 progressor patients) is reported in the paper. The 100 discovery patients were randomly divided into training and test sets at a 7:3 ratio. General conclusions and limits of the study: Sample size was not statistically predetermined, and blinding of investigators to group allocation was not performed. Most expanded thyroid clonotypes (frequency above 0.001) were also found in blood, which suggests that blood repertoires may mirror thyroid immune responses. In validation, progression to ophthalmopathy was predicted by the model with roughly 71% sensitivity and nearly 75% specificity, a median of approximately 6.5 months before onset. Ophthalmopathy was separated from stable hyperthyroidism by a 13 V-J signature model, with over 85% sensitivity and roughly 84% specificity obtained in cross-validation and 80%/75% obtained in testing.

The germline ends are 9 bases apart after V is trimmed by 4 bases and J by 3 bases. The CDR3 sequence holds 13 residues, the cysteine and phenylalanine included. The retained sequence is limited to the CDR3, 39 bases, with the frame set at the first base. CDR1 is given as SNHLY and CDR2 as FYNNEI, both from the germline V gene. Amplification of TCR beta CDR3 regions was carried out from RNA transcripts. The first round of RT-PCR for the TCR CDR3 was performed with the HTBI primer set and the Qiagen OneStep RT-PCR kit. The libraries were constructed in a second round of multiplex PCR and then size-selected and purified. Libraries were sequenced paired-end with 100 bp reads on an Illumina HiSeq2000. The source study handled its data this way. SOAPnuke was used to process the raw data, removing reads that contained adapters or uncalled bases, had a mean Phred below 15, or lacked an exact match to the constant primer or identifier. COPE v1.2.5 was used to merge the high-quality paired reads, and each unique nucleotide sequence was defined as a clonotype. MiTCR v1.1 was used to align the clonotypes against IMGT TRBV, TRBD and TRBJ reference segments. Analysis was restricted to V-J combinations with a frequency above 0.0001, which covered just over 98% of repertoires. A TCS score was defined as the ratio of F50 (clonal expansion) to E x V (chaos), with BLOSUM62-based TCRdist applied between CDR3 peptides within each V-J. Welch's t-statistics and random forest reduced 500 to 550 V-J features to about 13, which were used in a naive Bayes classifier (R e1071). TCRdb reprocessing: public reads trimmed at Q25 with fastp, clones called with MiXCR, in-frame beta chains kept. All rows with the same CDR3 protein become a single entry with the most common DNA and genes. The V and J calls reflect TCRdb's pipeline rather than the authors' work. The sample has around 350,000 distinct CDR3 sequences on record, under 20% of them singletons. Clones ranked in the top ten supply about 3.7% of the sample.

Stable Graves' hyperthyroidism was defined as the absence of progression to ophthalmopathy over 18 months of follow-up. Hyperthyroidism patients were newly diagnosed, with disease duration under 2 months, and aged 18 to 65 years. Any patient with an uncontrolled infection, another autoimmune disease, pregnancy or lactation was excluded. Diagnoses relied on clinical symptoms, serum thyroxine and TRAb, thyroid ultrasound and orbital computed tomography. PBMCs were isolated from about 9 ml of fresh peripheral blood by Ficoll-Paque density gradient centrifugation. Total RNA was extracted using Trizol reagent, and RNA quality was assessed on an Agilent 2100 Bioanalyzer.

The sample consisted of blood. The rearranged segments are TRBV2 and TRBJ1-2; the D gene assignment is ambiguous. This TCR derives from a woman under 30 with Graves' hyperthyroidism. The CDR3 in this case is CASSVRDDYGYTF. The nucleotide sequence reads as follows: TGTGCCAGCAGTGTTCGCGACGACTATGGCTACACCTTC. With all but the CDR3 taken from the reference TRBV2 and TRBJ1-2 genes, the full variable domain is: EPEVTQTPSHQVTQMGQEVILRCVPISNHLYFYWYRQILGQKVEFLVSFYNNEISEKSEIFDDQFSVERPDGSNFTLKIRSTKLEDSAMYFCASSVRDDYGYTFGSGTRLTVV.